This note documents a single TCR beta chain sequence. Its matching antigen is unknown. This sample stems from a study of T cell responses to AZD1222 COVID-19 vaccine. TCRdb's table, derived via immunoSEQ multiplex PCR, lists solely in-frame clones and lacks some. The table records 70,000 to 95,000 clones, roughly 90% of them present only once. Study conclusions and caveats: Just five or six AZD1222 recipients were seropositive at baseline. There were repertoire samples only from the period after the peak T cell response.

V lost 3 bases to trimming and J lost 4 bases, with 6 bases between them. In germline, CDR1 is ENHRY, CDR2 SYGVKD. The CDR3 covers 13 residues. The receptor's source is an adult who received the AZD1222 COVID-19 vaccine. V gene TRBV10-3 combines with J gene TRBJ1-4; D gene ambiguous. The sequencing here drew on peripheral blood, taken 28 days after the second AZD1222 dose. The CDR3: CAISEVSNEKLFF. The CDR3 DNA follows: TGTGCCATCAGTGAAGTGAGTAATGAAAAACTGTTTTTT.